The rows below give T cell receptor beta chains drawn from one sample of a study of shared clonotypes between healthy human individuals. Repertoires were generated with immunoSEQ multiplex PCR, while TCRdb's copy carries only in-frame clones and drops some. The sample shows around 2,000,000 clones, 90% to 95% of them seen only once. The sequencing input was naive CD4+ T cells sorted from blood. All receptors come from a man between 18 and 29 years old in good health. The conserved cysteine and the conserved F or W are not part of the CDR3 here. D genes are given only for firm matches. Not every row has a clone size; where given, it reads once, few, many or a size class.

j_call	d_call	cdr3_length	clone_size	v_call	cdr3_aa
TRBJ1-5	-	11	-	TRBV29-1	SVTMGRDQPQH
TRBJ1-5	TRBD1	13	-	TRBV30	AWSQGQGGYQPQH
TRBJ2-1	-	13	-	TRBV6-5	ASRLSGGSYNEQF
TRBJ2-3	-	12	-	TRBV19	ASSARPQSDTQY
TRBJ1-2	-	10	-	TRBV9	ASSTGWVGYT
TRBJ2-2	-	9	-	TRBV12-5	ASGLTGELF
TRBJ2-1	TRBD2	15	-	TRBV5-4	ASSQSSGGTSYNEQF
TRBJ1-2	-	11	-	TRBV7-2	ASSLKAEAGYT
TRBJ2-3	-	10	-	TRBV6-5	ASTDTTDTQY
TRBJ2-1	TRBD2	13	-	TRBV9	ASSVGAGAENEQF
TRBJ1-1	TRBD1	11	-	TRBV11-2	ASSLDIDRGAF
TRBJ1-1	-	12	once	TRBV6-5	ASKLSSLNTEAF
TRBJ1-6	-	15	-	TRBV10-3	AISLDGVRPSNSPLH
TRBJ2-2	-	12	-	TRBV5-1	ASSLELNTGELF
TRBJ2-7	-	14	-	TRBV6-5	ASSYGRAPRLYEQY
TRBJ2-5	TRBD2	15	-	TRBV5-1	ASSLFAGGPSVETQY
TRBJ1-3	-	14	-	TRBV4-2	ASSQALSFSGNTIY
TRBJ2-5	-	12	-	TRBV30	AWNTLGIQETQY
TRBJ2-5	TRBD1	12	-	TRBV6-1	ASRGQGIQETQY
TRBJ1-2	-	9	-	TRBV30	AWSYRDGYT
TRBJ1-4	-	13	-	TRBV6-6	ASSYSGTPNEKLF
TRBJ2-5	TRBD2	16	-	TRBV9	ASSVGRLAGGPWETQY
TRBJ2-7	-	11	many	TRBV6-5	ATSGTSTYEQY
TRBJ1-6	-	13	-	TRBV5-1	ASSLAPGMSSPLH
TRBJ1-3	TRBD1	12	-	TRBV11-2	ASSWTGAGNTIY
TRBJ2-7	-	11	-	TRBV19	ASSIMRGDEQY
TRBJ1-2	-	9	once	TRBV5-1	ASSLEGRYT
TRBJ2-7	-	13	-	TRBV28	ASSLGGRETYEQY
TRBJ1-2	-	11	-	TRBV7-9	ASSRVDTYGYT
TRBJ1-2	TRBD1	12	-	TRBV5-1	ASSLGGTDYGYT
TRBJ2-3	TRBD1	10	-	TRBV2	ASGTVTDTQY
TRBJ2-7	-	12	-	TRBV6-1	ASSDGFVVDEQY
TRBJ2-7	-	12	-	TRBV9	ASSVTAASYEQY
TRBJ1-5	-	12	-	TRBV10-3	AISLDINNQPQH
TRBJ2-2	-	12	once	TRBV5-1	ASKSRVNTGELF
TRBJ1-5	-	11	-	TRBV6-1	ASSPLQSIAQH
TRBJ1-1	TRBD1	14	-	TRBV5-6	ASSPGTGHKGTEAF
TRBJ2-3	-	15	-	TRBV13	ASNLRTGAEITDTQY
TRBJ2-3	-	16	-	TRBV7-9	ASSLSGVLAALADTQY
TRBJ1-2	TRBD1	13	-	TRBV5-1	ASSLTGGGNYGYT
TRBJ2-3	-	13	-	TRBV7-2	ASSLRAAERDTQY
TRBJ1-3	-	13	-	TRBV6-5	ASSLGPSRGNTIY
TRBJ2-3	TRBD2	14	-	TRBV5-1	ASSLISGRGTDTQY
TRBJ1-2	TRBD1	14	-	TRBV28	ASRPLNQGANYGYT
TRBJ2-7	-	12	-	TRBV6-6	ASSYGTATYEQY
TRBJ1-1	-	12	-	TRBV18	ASQSDGHNTEAF
TRBJ2-5	-	12	-	TRBV5-1	ASSLAGVGETQY
TRBJ2-3	-	12	-	TRBV19	ATVPGQSTDTQY
TRBJ2-2	-	12	-	TRBV10-2	ASTVIPNTGELF
TRBJ2-6	-	14	once	TRBV27	ASSSSHSSGANVLT
TRBJ2-1	TRBD1	12	-	TRBV6-5	ASRWGQGYNEQF
TRBJ2-2	-	13	-	TRBV6-1	ASSEGQKNTGELF
TRBJ2-1	-	13	-	TRBV7-3	ASSFGAGLDNEQF
TRBJ1-3	-	15	-	TRBV9	ASSAEGRGTSGNTIY
TRBJ2-1	-	11	-	TRBV27	ASRLDYYNEQF
TRBJ2-7	-	13	-	TRBV7-6	ASSPNQGLPYEQY
TRBJ1-2	-	11	-	TRBV7-9	ASSLLGNYGYT
TRBJ2-7	-	14	-	TRBV4-3	ASSQDTGLPRYEQY
TRBJ2-7	TRBD2	17	-	TRBV5-6	ASSLAEGLAGSSSYEQY
TRBJ2-7	TRBD2	12	-	TRBV6-1	ASTRLAGTYEQY